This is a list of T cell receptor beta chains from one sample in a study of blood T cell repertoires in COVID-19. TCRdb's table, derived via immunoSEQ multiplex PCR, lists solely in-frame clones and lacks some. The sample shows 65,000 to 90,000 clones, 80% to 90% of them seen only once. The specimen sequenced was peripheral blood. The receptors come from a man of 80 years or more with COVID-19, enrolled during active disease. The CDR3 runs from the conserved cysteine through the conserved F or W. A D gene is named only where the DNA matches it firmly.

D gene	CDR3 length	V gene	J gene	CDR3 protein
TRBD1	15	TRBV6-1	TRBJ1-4	CASSRYGQGDEKLFF
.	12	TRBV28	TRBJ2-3	CASSFPLDTQYF
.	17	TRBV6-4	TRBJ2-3	CASSDGSRGTEVDTQYF
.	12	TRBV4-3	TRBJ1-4	CASSQEREKLFF
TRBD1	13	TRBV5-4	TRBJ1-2	CASSLRGRDGYTF
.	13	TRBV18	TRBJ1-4	CASSPQGDEKLFF
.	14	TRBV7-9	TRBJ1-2	CASSPPGGHYGYTF
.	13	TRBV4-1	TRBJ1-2	CASSQDPRDGYTF
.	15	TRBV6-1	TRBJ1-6	CASSEVRAYNSPLHF
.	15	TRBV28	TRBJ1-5	CASSPAGEGGQPQHF
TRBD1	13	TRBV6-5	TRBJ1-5	CASLGQGNQPQHF
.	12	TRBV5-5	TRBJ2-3	CASRSGLDTQYF
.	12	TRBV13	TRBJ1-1	CASSFAGSEAFF
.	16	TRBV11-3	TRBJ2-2	CASSLDGGSDTGELFF
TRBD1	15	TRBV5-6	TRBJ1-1	CASSLGGRGDTEAFF
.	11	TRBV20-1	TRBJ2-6	CGGQGDNVLTF
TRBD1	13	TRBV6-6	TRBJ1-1	CATVDRGVSEAFF
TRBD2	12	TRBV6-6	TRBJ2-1	CASSYQGAGEFF
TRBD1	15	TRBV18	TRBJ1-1	CASSPLGQGNTEAFF
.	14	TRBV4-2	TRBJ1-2	CASTPSTVNYGYTF
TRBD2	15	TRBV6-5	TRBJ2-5	CASSSILAGEETQYF
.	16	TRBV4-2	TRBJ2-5	CASSQGETLYQETQYF
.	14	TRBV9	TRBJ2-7	CASSVGPSHYEQYF
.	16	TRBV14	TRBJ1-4	CASSQRQGGTNEKLFF
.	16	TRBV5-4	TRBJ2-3	CASSSGQRGPTDTQYF